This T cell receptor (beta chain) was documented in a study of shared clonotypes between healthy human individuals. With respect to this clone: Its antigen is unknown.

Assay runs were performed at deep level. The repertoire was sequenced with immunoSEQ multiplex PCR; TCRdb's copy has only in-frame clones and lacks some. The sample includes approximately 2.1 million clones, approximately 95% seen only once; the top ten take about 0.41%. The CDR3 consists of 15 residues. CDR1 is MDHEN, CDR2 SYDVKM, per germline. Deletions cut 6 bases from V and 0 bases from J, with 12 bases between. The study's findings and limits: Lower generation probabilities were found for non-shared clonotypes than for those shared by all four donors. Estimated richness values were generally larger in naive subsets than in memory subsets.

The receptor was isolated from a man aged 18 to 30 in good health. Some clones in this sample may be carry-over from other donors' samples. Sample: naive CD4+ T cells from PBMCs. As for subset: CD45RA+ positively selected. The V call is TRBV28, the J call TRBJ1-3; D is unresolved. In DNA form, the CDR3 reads TGTGCCAGCAGGTCTACTAGGGACTCTGGAAACACCATATATTTT. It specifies CASRSTRDSGNTIYF.